The rows below give T cell receptor beta chains drawn from one sample of a study of T cells after yellow fever vaccination. Each CDR3 protein gets one entry after TCRdb re-called the 5' RACE reads with MiXCR. The sample gives a few hundred thousand distinct CDR3 sequences, 7% to 9% of which show up once; about 16% is in the top ten. The starting material was PBMCs, obtained roughly 45 days after the first yellow fever vaccination. The receptor set was obtained from a young man who received the YFV17D yellow fever vaccine. Each CDR3 is given with its conserved first and last residue. D genes are given only for firm matches. Size is stated for part of the rows, as once, few or many counts, or as a class when the clone is expanded.

>TRBJ2-7|TRBV11-2|few|TRBD1
TGTGCCAGCAGCAAACAGGGGGCGCGGGGCGAGCAGTACTTC
CASSKQGARGEQYF
>TRBJ2-6|TRBV19|few|-
TGTGCCAGTGGACTGGGGGCCAACGTCCTGACTTTC
CASGLGANVLTF
>TRBJ2-1|TRBV5-6|few|-
TGTGCCAGCAGCTTTTGGCGGCATTTAAACTACAATGAGCAGTTCTTC
CASSFWRHLNYNEQFF
>TRBJ1-1|TRBV5-1|many|-
TGCGCCAGCAGCTTAGGCAGACTAATGAACACTGAAGCTTTCTTT
CASSLGRLMNTEAFF
>TRBJ1-1|TRBV19|-|-
TGTGCCAGTAGTGTAAACAGGGCCCGCCGAAAGAACACTGAAGCTTTCTTT
CASSVNRARRKNTEAFF
>TRBJ2-1|TRBV5-1|few|TRBD2
TGCGCCAGCAGCCTCGGACTAGCGGCATCCAATGAGCAGTTCTTC
CASSLGLAASNEQFF
>TRBJ1-5|TRBV7-2|few|-
TGTGCCAGCAGCTCCGGGACAAGGGAGAATCAGCCCCAGCATTTT
CASSSGTRENQPQHF
>TRBJ2-3|TRBV20-1|few|-
TGCAGTGCTAGAGACCAAGGCACAGATACGCAGTATTTT
CSARDQGTDTQYF
>TRBJ1-1|TRBV6-2/TRBV6-3|few|-
TGTGCCAGCAAGGACAACCATTACATGAACACTGAAGCTTTCTTT
CASKDNHYMNTEAFF
>TRBJ2-7|TRBV19|few|-
TGTGCCAGTAGTAACCCTTCACTGAACTCCTACGAGCAGTACTTC
CASSNPSLNSYEQYF
>TRBJ1-6|TRBV19|few|-
TGTGCCAGTAGTCACCTAGGAGAACCCCTCCACTTT
CASSHLGEPLHF
>TRBJ1-2|TRBV5-4|few|TRBD1
TGTGCCAGCAGCTTGTACCAGGGGGCCGTCGGCTACACCTTC
CASSLYQGAVGYTF
>TRBJ1-1|TRBV19|many|-
TGTGCCAGTAGTAATGTCGGAAGGGGCACTGAAGCTTTCTTT
CASSNVGRGTEAFF
>TRBJ1-1|TRBV5-4|few|-
TGTGCCAGCAGCTTGAGGGGAAACGGCGTAGCTTTCTTT
CASSLRGNGVAFF
>TRBJ1-3|TRBV7-9|few|-
TGTGCCAGCAGGATACGGGGTGGTGCTGGAAACACCATATATTTT
CASRIRGGAGNTIYF
>TRBJ2-1|TRBV7-3|many|-
TGTGCCAGCAGCTTAATAGGGTCCTACAATGAGCAGTTCTTC
CASSLIGSYNEQFF
>TRBJ1-5|TRBV3-1|few|-
TGTGCCATCTGTTCTATAGAGGTATCAGGGGATTATATTCAGCCCCAGCATTTT
CAICSIEVSGDYIQPQHF
>TRBJ1-4|TRBV4-2|few|TRBD1
TGTGCCAGCAGCAAACAGGGGAGAGAGGAAAAACTGTTTTTT
CASSKQGREEKLFF
>TRBJ1-6|TRBV7-2|many|-
TGTGCCAGCAGCCGCAGGTCGGGTTCACCCCTCCACTTT
CASSRRSGSPLHF
>TRBJ1-2|TRBV7-2|-|-
TGTGCCAGCAGCTTAGCGCGAGGGGGGCGCATGCATGGCTACACCTTC
CASSLARGGRMHGYTF
>TRBJ1-6|TRBV4-3|-|TRBD1
TGCGCCAGCAGCCAAGATTACGGGACAGTGAATTCACCCCTCCACTTT
CASSQDYGTVNSPLHF
>TRBJ2-7|TRBV20-1|few|-
TGCAGTGCTCAGAGTCGGGTAAACTCCTACGAGCAGTACTTC
CSAQSRVNSYEQYF
>TRBJ2-5|TRBV15|-|TRBD2
TGTGCCACCAGCAGAGGAGCGGGGGGAGCAGAGACCCAGTACTTC
CATSRGAGGAETQYF
>TRBJ1-5|TRBV15|-|TRBD1
TGTGCCACCAGTAGCCCGGGCAGGGGGAGCAATCAGCCCCAGCATTTT
CATSSPGRGSNQPQHF
>TRBJ1-5|TRBV10-3|-|-
TGTGCCATCAGTGACGGGTTTGACAGCAAGGAACCCCAGCATTTT
CAISDGFDSKEPQHF
>TRBJ1-6|TRBV5-4|many|TRBD1
TGTGCCAGCAGCTTGAACAGGGGCGCGAAACCCCTCCACTTT
CASSLNRGAKPLHF
>TRBJ2-5|TRBV29-1|-|-
TGCAGCGTTGCCACAGTACTAGGACAAGAGACCCAGTACTTC
CSVATVLGQETQYF
>TRBJ1-5|TRBV7-2|-|-
TGTGCCAGCAGCTTACCCAGGCAGCCCCAGCATTTT
CASSLPRQPQHF
>TRBJ1-2|TRBV7-9|few|-
TGTGCCAGCAGCCAAAGGGACCTTAACTATGGCTACACCTTC
CASSQRDLNYGYTF
>TRBJ1-1|TRBV20-1|few|-
TGCAGTGCTCCGGCGTCCTTAGGCTCGAACACTGAAGCTTTCTTT
CSAPASLGSNTEAFF
>TRBJ2-2|TRBV7-2|few|TRBD2
TGTGCCAGCAGCTTTTGGCGGGGGTACACCGGGGAGCTGTTTTTT
CASSFWRGYTGELFF
>TRBJ2-1|TRBV9|few|TRBD2
TGTGCCAGCAGCGTGGCGGGGGGGGTCAATGAGCAGTTCTTC
CASSVAGGVNEQFF
>TRBJ2-3|TRBV7-2|-|TRBD2
TGTGCCAGCAGCACGGGCCGGGGGGGCGGGGGAGATACGCAGTATTTT
CASSTGRGGGGDTQYF
>TRBJ1-1|TRBV4-1|many|-
TGCGCCAGCAGCCAAGAAGTCAGGGACCGCGGTGAAGCTTTCTTT
CASSQEVRDRGEAFF
>TRBJ1-6|TRBV5-6|few|TRBD1
TGTGCCAGCAGCGCGAACAGGGGCGTTAATTCACCCCTCCACTTT
CASSANRGVNSPLHF
>TRBJ2-1|TRBV9|-|TRBD1
TGTGCCAGCAGCGAGGGGACAGGGGTGTACAATGAGCAGTTCTTC
CASSEGTGVYNEQFF
>TRBJ1-5|TRBV20-1|-|-
TGCAGTGCGCGGATGGGGGATGGCAATCAGCCCCAGCATTTT
CSARMGDGNQPQHF
>TRBJ1-1|TRBV10-3|-|-
TGTGCCATCAGTTGGGGAGACGTGAACACTGAAGCTTTCTTT
CAISWGDVNTEAFF
>TRBJ2-2|TRBV12-3/TRBV12-4|few|TRBD2
TGTGCCAGCAGTTTATTGTCTAGCGGGCTCAACACCGGGGAGCTGTTTTTT
CASSLLSSGLNTGELFF
>TRBJ1-1|TRBV5-1|-|-
TGCGCCAGCAGCCCGGAGGTTTGGGGGACTGAAGCTTTCTTT
CASSPEVWGTEAFF
>TRBJ1-1|TRBV5-1|many|TRBD1
TGCGCCAGCAGCTTGGGCGGACAGGGACGGACTGAAGCTTTCTTT
CASSLGGQGRTEAFF
>TRBJ2-7|TRBV5-1|many|TRBD2
TGCGCCAGCAGCTGGACTAGCGGTTCCTACGAGCAGTACTTC
CASSWTSGSYEQYF
>TRBJ1-1|TRBV20-1|-|-
TGCAGTGCTAGTAATGGGGGGAACACTGAAGCTTTCTTT
CSASNGGNTEAFF
>TRBJ1-4|TRBV18|-|TRBD1
TGTGCCAGCTCACCTTTCGGGACAGCCGCAACTAATGAAAAACTGTTTTTT
CASSPFGTAATNEKLFF
>TRBJ1-1|TRBV29-1|-|-
TGCAGCGCTCATTTGACGGAATCTGAAGCTTTCTTT
CSAHLTESEAFF
>TRBJ2-3|TRBV6-8|few|-
TGTGCCAGCAGTTACTTGGGGGGGGCAACAACTAGCACAGATACGCAGTATTTT
CASSYLGGATTSTDTQYF
>TRBJ2-3|TRBV7-2|-|TRBD2
TGTGCCAGCAGCTTAGCGCCAGCGGGGGGACCCACAGATACGCAGTATTTT
CASSLAPAGGPTDTQYF
>TRBJ1-2|TRBV6-2/TRBV6-3|many|-
TGTGCCAGCAGTTACCCGGACGGAGTGGGAGAAGGCTACACCTTC
CASSYPDGVGEGYTF
>TRBJ1-4|TRBV4-3|-|-
TGCGCCAGCAGCCTGAGATGGGGCAGACTTAATGAAAAACTGTTTTTT
CASSLRWGRLNEKLFF
>TRBJ1-5|TRBV9|few|-
TGTGCCAGCAGCGTAGGGACAGACAATCGGGCCCAGCATTTT
CASSVGTDNRAQHF
>TRBJ2-1|TRBV10-1|-|-
TGCGCCAGCAGTTTTATGTCTCACAGTTCCTACAATGAGCAGTTCTTC
CASSFMSHSSYNEQFF
>TRBJ2-2|TRBV5-1|few|-
TGCGCCAGCAGCTGGGGCCTCGAGCACGGGGAGCTGTTTTTT
CASSWGLEHGELFF
>TRBJ1-5|TRBV7-9|-|-
TGTGCCAGCAGTTCGGGGGTAGGGAATCAGCCCCAGCATTTT
CASSSGVGNQPQHF
>TRBJ2-5|TRBV24-1|few|TRBD2
TGTGCCACCAGCGCAGCGGGGGGTGTTGAGACCCAGTACTTC
CATSAAGGVETQYF
>TRBJ2-6|TRBV20-1|-|-
TGCAGTGCTAGAAGGGGGAATGGGGCCAACGTCCTGACTTTC
CSARRGNGANVLTF